A single sample is the source of the 20 T cell receptor beta chains below, sequenced in a study of T cells after yellow fever vaccination. In TCRdb, the 5' RACE reads were re-called with MiXCR into one record per CDR3 protein. The sample contains 500,000 to 650,000 distinct CDR3 sequences, about 15% of which appear only once. This sample comprised PBMCs, obtained 5 days after the first yellow fever vaccination. These receptors all come from a man aged 18 to 30 who received the YFV17D yellow fever vaccine.

The chain employs TRBV12-3 or TRBV12-4 and TRBJ2-3, with D tentatively TRBD1 (6 bases). The CDR3 spans 14 residues. V shed 7 bases and J shed 13 bases, with 24 bases lying between them. Written as DNA, the CDR3 is TGTGCCAGCACCCCGAGGGACACGTATTACCACAAGTATTTT. Protein product: CASTPRDTYYHKYF.

This clonotype appeared a few times. The chain employs TRBV7-9 and TRBJ2-3, with a possible D match to TRBD1 (5 bases). Germline CDR1 SEHNR, CDR2 FQNEAQ (reference sequence). CDR3 length equals 14 residues. Trimming removed 3 bases at V and 3 bases at J, with 10 bases between. CDR3 in DNA: TGTGCCAGCAGCTTGGACACACGAACAGATACGCAGTATTTT. This encodes CASSLDTRTDTQYF.

The chain combines TRBV29-1 with TRBJ2-1; 9 nucleotides match TRBD1. V dropped 6 bases and J dropped 9; count of bases not matched to a gene: 12. Germline CDR1 reads SQVTM; CDR2 reads ANQGSEA. This CDR3 region has 14 residues. In DNA form, the CDR3 reads TGCAGCGTGGGACAGGGAGGGAGTGGGGGTGAGCAGTTCTTC. The encoded protein is CSVGQGGSGGEQFF.

This chain joins TRBV11-2 and TRBJ2-2; D might be TRBD2 (5 bases). This CDR3 is built from 14 residues. V was cut by 5 bases and J by 8 bases, with 15 bases left in between. Germline loops: CDR1 SGHAT, CDR2 FQNNGV. The CDR3 coding sequence is TGTGCCAGCAGCCCCGGGGAGTCATCTGGGGAGCTGTTTTTT. This codes for CASSPGESSGELFF.

This clonotype was counted many times. Sequence at one end of the junction differs from germline and may be a read error. This chain links TRBV12-3 or TRBV12-4 with TRBJ2-3, with unresolved D. This CDR3 is built from 12 residues. In nucleotides, the CDR3 is TGTGCCAGCAGCTTAGGTTCAGATACGCAGTATTTT. Its protein is CASSLGSDTQYF.

The CDR3 region has the DNA TGTGCCAGCAGCAGTAGTGAGAACACCGGGGAGCTGTTTTTT. It codes for CASSSSENTGELFF. J is TRBJ2-2 and V is TRBV7-9; D unresolved. Germline V CDR1 and CDR2: SEHNR, FQNEAQ (reference sequence). The CDR3 consists of 14 residues. Trimming shortened V by 5 bases and J by 1 base, and 8 bases separated the two germline ends.

The rearrangement joins TRBV27 to TRBJ2-3; D remains unclear. Trimming pared 2 bases from V and 0 bases from J, leaving 9 bases between. The CDR3 is 15 residues long. Germline V gene data show CDR1 as MNHEY and CDR2 as SMNVEV (reference sequence). For the CDR3, the DNA is TGTGCCAGCAGTTTACCGGCAGGTAGCACAGATACGCAGTATTTT. It translates to CASSLPAGSTDTQYF.

This clonotype has more than one count but fewer than ten. V is TRBV7-3 and J is TRBJ1-2; D remains unclear. Trimming removed 5 bases at V and 6 bases at J, with 13 bases between. The V gene's germline CDR1 is SGHTA and CDR2 FQGTGA. The CDR3 has 13 amino acids. The CDR3 DNA reads TGTGCCAGCAGCCTTGGGTCCGGCAATGGCTACACCTTC. This gives the protein CASSLGSGNGYTF.

In its sample, this clonotype was seen many times. The genes are TRBV5-8 and TRBJ2-7; D perhaps matches TRBD2 (5 bases). The CDR3 is 15 amino acids. V was trimmed by 1 base and J by 0 bases, leaving 11 bases between them. In germline, CDR1 is SGHTS, CDR2 YDEGEE. The CDR3 region has the DNA TGTGCCAGCAGCTTGTTATTTCGGGGCTCCTACGAGCAGTACTTC. Its protein product is CASSLLFRGSYEQYF.

The chain links TRBV13 to TRBJ2-1; D might be TRBD2 (5 bases). V was pared by 4 bases and J by 8 bases, with 15 bases between. Germline lookup yields CDR1 PRHDT and CDR2 FYEKMQ (reference sequence). There are 14 residues in the CDR3. As DNA, the CDR3 is TGTGCCAGCAGCTACGACGGCCGGGATGATGAGCAGTTCTTC. It yields the protein CASSYDGRDDEQFF.

The gene calls are TRBV6-2 or TRBV6-3 and TRBJ2-7; 8 nucleotides align to TRBD2. V trimming: 0 bases; J trimming: 1 base; junction bases outside the gene matches: 11. This CDR3 comprises 18 residues. The V gene's germline CDR1 is MNHEY and CDR2 SVGEGT. The CDR3, as DNA: TGTGCCAGCAGTTACTCCGCTCCTACTAGCGGACCTTCCTACGAGCAGTACTTC. This gives the protein CASSYSAPTSGPSYEQYF.

The rearrangement links TRBV27 to TRBJ2-3; D might be TRBD2 (6 bases). The CDR3 runs to 14 residues. The germline gives CDR1 MNHEY, CDR2 SMNVEV (reference sequence). Trimming pared 6 bases from V and 4 bases from J, leaving 14 bases between. The CDR3 spells CASRAGFGSDTQYF. The CDR3 region has the DNA TGTGCCAGCAGGGCGGGGTTTGGCTCAGATACGCAGTATTTT.

This clonotype turned up a few times. The V call is TRBV7-2, the J call TRBJ2-5; 9 bases fit TRBD2. With 5 bases clipped from V and 5 bases from J, the junction kept 9 bases outside the gene matches. Looked up from germline, CDR1 is SGHTA and CDR2 is FQGNSA. The CDR3 sequence is 15 residues long. CDR3 sequence: CASSLGLASGETQYF. CDR3 bases: TGTGCCAGCAGCCTTGGACTAGCGTCCGGGGAGACCCAGTACTTC. Complete variable domain (other parts from reference TRBV7-2 and TRBJ2-5): GAGVSQSPSNKVTEKGKDVELRCDPISGHTALYWYRQSLGQGLEFLIYFQGNSAPDKSGLPSDRFSAERTGGSVSTLTIQRTQQEDSAVYLCASSLGLASGETQYFGPGTRLLVL.

The rearrangement uses TRBV3-1 and TRBJ2-1; 9 bases fit TRBD2. The CDR3 consists of 15 residues. Germline assignment: CDR1 LGHDT and CDR2 YNNKEL (reference sequence). V gave up 6 bases and J gave up 3 bases; unmatched junction bases: 6. The chain's CDR3 is CASRAGGLFYNEQFF. The DNA for the CDR3 is TGTGCCAGCAGAGCGGGGGGCCTCTTCTACAATGAGCAGTTCTTC.

This clonotype was seen more than once but under ten times. This chain joins TRBV15 and TRBJ1-6; 7 bases align to TRBD1. The junction had 12 bases not matched to a gene; V was cut back by 9 bases and J by 10 bases. CDR3 length equals 14 residues. Looked up from germline, CDR1 is LNHNV and CDR2 is YYDKDF (reference sequence). This CDR3 is CATTQAGGFSPLHF. The CDR3 nucleotides are TGTGCCACTACCCAGGCAGGGGGGTTCTCACCCCTCCACTTT.

This clonotype occurred many times. V gene TRBV7-9 combines with J gene TRBJ2-2; unclear D gene. The CDR3 is made up of 15 amino acids. Looked up from germline, CDR1 is SEHNR and CDR2 is FQNEAQ (reference sequence). Trimming left V 2 bases short and J 3 bases short, with 10 bases between. DNA for the CDR3: TGTGCCAGCAGCTTATATTCCGGTTACACCGGGGAGCTGTTTTTT. Amino acid sequence: CASSLYSGYTGELFF.

This clonotype occurred a few times. V is TRBV5-1 and J is TRBJ2-1; TRBD2 is a possible D gene (5 bases). CDR1 is SGHRS and CDR2 is YFSETQ in the germline V gene. Trimming removed 0 bases at V and 0 bases at J, with 7 bases between. The CDR3 is 15 residues long. The CDR3 DNA reads as TGCGCCAGCAGCTTGGTCGGGGTCTCCTACAATGAGCAGTTCTTC. Translated, it gives CASSLVGVSYNEQFF.

The CDR3 DNA follows: TGTGCCAGCAGCCCTTCGACAGGGTGGAATCAGCCCCAGCATTTT. It is translated as CASSPSTGWNQPQHF. This rearrangement joins TRBV5-5 to TRBJ1-5; 7 bases fit TRBD1. This CDR3 is built from 15 residues. Looked up from germline, CDR1 is SGHKS and CDR2 is YYEKEE (reference sequence). Trimming removed 4 bases from V and 4 bases from J; junction bases left unmatched: 8.

This chain links TRBV7-9 with TRBJ2-1; 8 nucleotides agree with TRBD1. This CDR3 has 15 amino acids. Germline CDR1 SEHNR, CDR2 FQNEAQ (reference sequence). J lost 5 bases, V lost 5 bases, and 8 bases had no gene match. CDR3 bases: TGTGCCAGCAGCCGACTGACAGGGGTAGACAATGAGCAGTTCTTC. Amino acid sequence: CASSRLTGVDNEQFF.

The chain recombines TRBV5-1 with TRBJ1-2; no firm D call. The germline CDR1 and CDR2 sequences are SGHRS and YFSETQ. V lost 0 bases and J lost 4, with 10 bases in between. The CDR3 is made up of 14 amino acids. The CDR3 spells CASSLDGPTYGYTF. As DNA, the CDR3 is TGCGCCAGCAGCTTGGACGGCCCTACCTATGGCTACACCTTC.